These T cell receptor beta chains were read from a single sample in a study of blood T cell repertoires in COVID-19. Data came from immunoSEQ multiplex PCR; TCRdb stores just in-frame clones and leaves some out. The sample lists some 73,000 clones, approximately 85% occurring once. Specimen: peripheral blood. These receptors were obtained from a woman older than 75 with active or convalescent COVID-19. The CDR3 runs from the conserved cysteine through the conserved F or W. The D gene is left open where the match is weak. Not all rows give a size; the values are once, few, many and, for expanded clones, a class.

.	TRBV7-8	TRBJ2-3	.	TGTGCCAGCAGCTTACTTGTCGGTACAGATACGCAGTATTTT	CASSLLVGTDTQYF
.	TRBV29-1	TRBJ1-3	.	TGCAGCGTTGACCCCCGGAGGGGTTCGGGAAACACCATATATTTT	CSVDPRRGSGNTIYF
TRBD2	TRBV7-6	TRBJ2-7	.	TGTGCCAGCAGCTTAGCGACTAGCGGGGTCTACGAGCAGTACTTC	CASSLATSGVYEQYF
TRBD1	TRBV10-3	TRBJ2-6	.	TGTGCCATCAGCGTAACCGGGACAGGTGCTGGGGCCAACGTCCTGACTTTC	CAISVTGTGAGANVLTF
TRBD2	TRBV6-2/TRBV6-3	TRBJ2-7	.	TGTGCCAGCAGTACAGGGACTAGCGGCTACGAGCAGTACTTC	CASSTGTSGYEQYF
TRBD2	TRBV4-3	TRBJ2-3	.	TGCGCCAGCAGCCAATCTAGCGGGGGGGGTCATACGCAGTATTTT	CASSQSSGGGHTQYF
.	TRBV6-2/TRBV6-3	TRBJ1-4	.	TGTGCCAGCAGTTACGGGTGGGGGCGCTCCCCATTTTTT	CASSYGWGRSPFF
TRBD1	TRBV7-9	TRBJ1-5	.	TGTGCCAGCAGCCAGGAGACCCCAGGGGGCCATCAGCCCCAGCATTTT	CASSQETPGGHQPQHF
TRBD2	TRBV11-3	TRBJ2-1	.	TGTGCCAGCAGCCGTTTTAGCGGGGACTACAATGAGCAGTTCTTC	CASSRFSGDYNEQFF
.	TRBV7-8	TRBJ2-5	.	TGTGCCAGCAGCCGGGGGGCAGGGGTAGGGGAGACCCAGTACTTC	CASSRGAGVGETQYF
TRBD2	TRBV9	TRBJ2-5	.	TGTGCCAGCAGCGGACTAGCGGGGAGTTATATGGGGGAGACCCAGTACTTC	CASSGLAGSYMGETQYF
.	TRBV28	TRBJ1-5	.	TGTGCCGGGGGGATTCGTCAGCCCCAGCATTTT	CAGGIRQPQHF
.	TRBV7-8	TRBJ2-5	.	TGTGCCAGCAGCAGGGGGACCCAAGAGACCCAGTACTTC	CASSRGTQETQYF
TRBD1	TRBV7-9	TRBJ2-1	.	TGTGCCAGCAGCCCACAATGGGACAGGGACTACAATGAGCAGTTCTTC	CASSPQWDRDYNEQFF
.	TRBV2	TRBJ1-2	.	TGTGCCAGCAGCCGCCGCAGTTCCGGGTCAGTCTATGGCTACACCTTC	CASSRRSSGSVYGYTF
.	TRBV11-2	TRBJ1-1	.	TGTGCCAGCAGCCCCGGGGGAGGTTATCGTCGCGGGGCTTTCTTT	CASSPGGGYRRGAFF
TRBD1	TRBV19	TRBJ1-5	.	TGTGCCAGTAGTAGGGGCCAGGGGGATCCTAATCAGCCCCAGCATTTT	CASSRGQGDPNQPQHF
.	TRBV7-2	TRBJ2-1	.	TGTGCCAGCAGCTTATCCAGGAGGCATGAGCAGTTCTTC	CASSLSRRHEQFF
.	TRBV14	TRBJ1-1	.	TGTGCCAGCAGCCAATACGGGGTTGAAGCTTTCTTT	CASSQYGVEAFF
TRBD2	TRBV2	TRBJ2-3	.	TGTGCCAGCTCAGGGGTACTAGCGGGGGGCCCGCACGGGACAGATACGCAGTATTTT	CASSGVLAGGPHGTDTQYF
TRBD2	TRBV7-2	TRBJ2-3	.	TGTGCCAGCAGCTCCCGGACTAGCGGGGGGATAGATACGCAGTATTTT	CASSSRTSGGIDTQYF
TRBD1	TRBV28	TRBJ1-2	.	TGTGCCAGCAAAAGGACCCTACGGACAGGCAATGGCTACACCTTC	CASKRTLRTGNGYTF
.	TRBV4-3	TRBJ1-1	few	TGCGCCAGCAGCCAAGCAGGGTTCACTGAAGCTTTCTTT	CASSQAGFTEAFF
.	TRBV5-1	TRBJ1-2	once	TGCGCCAGCAGTATCGCCATAGATGAGAATGATGGCTACACCTTC	CASSIAIDENDGYTF
TRBD1	TRBV5-6	TRBJ2-7	.	TGTGCCAGCAGCTTTATTGAGGGCAGGGGGCTGGGGCAGTACTTC	CASSFIEGRGLGQYF
TRBD1	TRBV7-6	TRBJ2-1	.	TGTGCCAGCAGCTTACGCCCAGGGGGTAATTACAATGAGCAGTTCTTC	CASSLRPGGNYNEQFF
TRBD1	TRBV3-1/TRBV3-2	TRBJ2-4	.	TGTGCCAGCCACCGACAGGGTTCGGGAAACATTCAGTACTTC	CASHRQGSGNIQYF
.	TRBV7-2	TRBJ1-2	.	TGTGCCAGCAGCTTAGCCCCAGAAAACTATGGCTACACCTTC	CASSLAPENYGYTF
TRBD1	TRBV6-5	TRBJ1-2	.	TGTGCCAGCAGTTCCCCGACAGGGCGGGATGGCTACACCTTC	CASSSPTGRDGYTF
.	TRBV5-1	TRBJ2-2	.	TGCGCCAGCAGCTTGGGTAGCTATAACACCGGGGAGCTGTTTTTT	CASSLGSYNTGELFF
TRBD2	TRBV5-5	TRBJ2-7	.	TGTGCCAGCAGGGCCTTGGCGGGGGGCATCCACGAGCAGTACTTC	CASRALAGGIHEQYF
.	TRBV6-5	TRBJ2-1	.	TGTGCCAGCAGGTCCAGCGGTTCCTACAATGAGCAGTTCTTC	CASRSSGSYNEQFF
.	TRBV5-1	TRBJ1-2	.	TGCGCCAGCAGCTTGATGCAGGGCGACTATGGCTACACCTTC	CASSLMQGDYGYTF
TRBD1	TRBV10-3	TRBJ1-5	.	TGTGCCATCAGTGAGTCGGGACAGGGGGAACAGCCCCAGCATTTT	CAISESGQGEQPQHF
TRBD1	TRBV14	TRBJ2-7	.	TGTGCCAGCAGCCAAGCGCTAGCTAAGACAGGGGGATCCTACGAGCAGTACTTC	CASSQALAKTGGSYEQYF
.	TRBV28	TRBJ1-3	.	TGTGCCAGCCGCCCCCAGGATAGCTCTGGAAACACCATATATTTT	CASRPQDSSGNTIYF
.	TRBV20-1	TRBJ1-1	.	TGCAGTGCTAGTGCGGGGAGGGTCACTGAAGCTTTCTTT	CSASAGRVTEAFF
.	TRBV9	TRBJ2-2	.	TGTGCCAGCAGCGTAGATACTAGCCCCACCGGGGAGCTGTTTTTT	CASSVDTSPTGELFF
.	TRBV7-9	TRBJ1-4	.	TGTGCCAGCAGGATCTCCCAGGAACTGTTTTTT	CASRISQELFF
TRBD2	TRBV4-3	TRBJ2-7	.	TGCGCCAGCAGCCAAGACAGCGGGGCGGGATACGAGCAGTACTTC	CASSQDSGAGYEQYF
.	TRBV5-1	TRBJ2-2	.	TGCGCCAGCAGCTTGGTAGCGGCCGGGGAGCTGTTTTTT	CASSLVAAGELFF
.	TRBV21-1	TRBJ1-1	.	TGTGCCAGCAGCACCCAATTCTTACAGGGGGAGATGTCAGTGAACACTGAAGCTTTCTTT	CASSTQFLQGEMSVNTEAFF
TRBD2	TRBV11-3	TRBJ2-3	.	TGTGCCAGCAGCTTTGGACTAGCGGGGGAAGGAGATACGCAGTATTTT	CASSFGLAGEGDTQYF
TRBD2	TRBV30	TRBJ2-3	once	TGTGCCTGGAGTGGCGGGGGGCCCGCAGATACGCAGTATTTT	CAWSGGGPADTQYF
TRBD1	TRBV27	TRBJ1-5	.	TGTGCCAGCAGTTTATCTGGGACAGGGGGGGACTATAGCAATCAGCCCCAGCATTTT	CASSLSGTGGDYSNQPQHF
TRBD1	TRBV6-5	TRBJ2-7	.	TGTGCCAGCAGTTCCCGGGACAGGGCTTCCGAGCAGTACTTC	CASSSRDRASEQYF
TRBD2	TRBV4-3	TRBJ2-1	.	TGCGCCAGCAGCACAATCTCTCGAGCGGGGGGGCCCAATGAGCAGTTCTTC	CASSTISRAGGPNEQFF
.	TRBV4-1	TRBJ2-5	.	TGCGCCAGCAGCCAGGATTTACAGGGGAGGGAGACCCAGTACTTC	CASSQDLQGRETQYF
.	TRBV7-9	TRBJ1-2	.	TGTGCCAGCAGCTTAGGCTCTCTGGCCACCTATGGCTACACCTTC	CASSLGSLATYGYTF
.	TRBV7-2	TRBJ2-5	.	TGTGCCAGCAGCTTAGACTGGAGCTCCGGGGAGACCCAGTACTTC	CASSLDWSSGETQYF
.	TRBV11-2	TRBJ1-3	.	TGTGCCAGCAGCTTAGACTACACCATATATTTT	CASSLDYTIYF
.	TRBV9	TRBJ2-2	.	TGTGCCAGCAGCGTAACGGCAGGGAACACCGGGGAGCTGTTTTTT	CASSVTAGNTGELFF
TRBD1	TRBV5-4	TRBJ2-3	.	TGTGCCAGCAGCTTAGACCAAGGGGGCCTGGATACGCAGTATTTT	CASSLDQGGLDTQYF
.	TRBV9	TRBJ1-1	.	TGTGCCAGCAGCGTAGGGAGGAATAGGGGGGAGGGAGTTGAAGCTTTCTTT	CASSVGRNRGEGVEAFF
TRBD1	TRBV27	TRBJ1-6	few	TGTGCCACCAAAGGACAGGGCTATAATTCACCCCTCCACTTT	CATKGQGYNSPLHF
TRBD1	TRBV19	TRBJ1-5	few	TGTGCCAGTAGTCTCGGGACAGATCAGCCCCAGCATTTT	CASSLGTDQPQHF
TRBD1	TRBV25-1	TRBJ1-6	few	TGTGCCAGCAGAGGACAGGGGGATTCACCCCTCCACTTT	CASRGQGDSPLHF
.	TRBV19	TRBJ2-1	.	TGTGCCAGTAGTCAGGGTCTCTACAATGAGCAGTTCTTC	CASSQGLYNEQFF